This T cell receptor beta chain comes out of a study of radiotherapy plus CTLA-4 blockade in lung cancer. At the level of the study: Objective responses were seen in 18% of patients, disease control in more than 30%.

Method: immunoSEQ multiplex PCR; TCRdb's copy keeps in-frame clones and lacks some. Of some 50,000 clones listed, roughly 81% were seen once; the top ten hold about 5%. Study results and limitations: Clones derived from tumor TCRs expanded in blood after radiotherapy plus ipilimumab. Early shifts in blood T cell clones, with interferon-beta, reportedly predicted response best.

This CDR3 spans 14 amino acids. Trimming at V came to 4 bases and at J to 4 bases, leaving 6 bases not matched to a gene. Germline CDR1 reads MNHEY; CDR2 reads SMNVEV (reference sequence). As concerns this clone: Its antigen is unknown.

The sample here was peripheral blood, taken from a patient treated with radiotherapy plus ipilimumab. V usage is TRBV27 and J usage is TRBJ2-7; 8 bases align to TRBD1. This receptor was taken from a human donor with non-small cell lung cancer whose response to radiotherapy plus ipilimumab could not be evaluated. The CDR3 reads CASSSRDRMYEQYF. CDR3 nucleotide sequence: TGTGCCAGCAGTTCCCGGGACAGGATGTACGAGCAGTACTTC.